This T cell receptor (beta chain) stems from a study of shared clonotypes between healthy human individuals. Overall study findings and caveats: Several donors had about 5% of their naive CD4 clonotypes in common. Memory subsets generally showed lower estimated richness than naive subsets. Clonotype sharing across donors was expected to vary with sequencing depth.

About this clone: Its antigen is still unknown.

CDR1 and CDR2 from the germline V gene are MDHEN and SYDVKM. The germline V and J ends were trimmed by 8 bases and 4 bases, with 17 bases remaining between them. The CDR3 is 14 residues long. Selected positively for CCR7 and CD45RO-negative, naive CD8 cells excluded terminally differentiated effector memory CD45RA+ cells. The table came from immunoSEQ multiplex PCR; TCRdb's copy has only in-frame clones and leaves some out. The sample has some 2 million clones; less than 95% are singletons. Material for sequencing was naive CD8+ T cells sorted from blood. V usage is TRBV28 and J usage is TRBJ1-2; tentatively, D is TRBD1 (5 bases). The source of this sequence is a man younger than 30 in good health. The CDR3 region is CASGQPGLLYGYTF. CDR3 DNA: TGTGCCAGCGGACAACCGGGGTTGCTCTATGGCTACACCTTC.